This passage covers 18 T cell receptor beta chains from one sample sequenced in a study of CXCR3-negative and CXCR3-positive naive CD8 T cells. It was by 5' RACE with UMI labels that the TRB cDNA libraries were prepared. TCRdb reprocessed the 5' RACE reads and reports one entry per CDR3 protein, with no DNA. This table holds about 43,000 distinct CDR3 sequences. The sequenced sample was memory CD8+ T cells from blood. The receptor source for this set is a human donor in good health. Some clones in this sample may be carry-over from other donors' samples.

This chain links TRBV10-2 with TRBJ1-5. Looked up from germline, CDR1 is WSHSY and CDR2 is SAAADI. This CDR3 region has 15 residues. The CDR3 spells CASSEEGMGNQPQHF.

The chain links TRBV29-1 to TRBJ2-5; TCRdb indicates TRBD2, and absent DNA this call remains unverified. The CDR3 extends over 15 amino acids. From germline, CDR1 is SQVTM and CDR2 ANQGSEA. This CDR3 is CSVEQRETVSETQYF.

The rearrangement joins TRBV12-3 or TRBV12-4 to TRBJ2-1; the TCRdb D gene call, TRBD1, has no DNA to confirm it. The CDR3 consists of 14 residues. The CDR3 protein is CASRLGGSYNEQFF.

The V and J genes are TRBV5-4 and TRBJ2-3; TCRdb proposes TRBD1, but this gene call is untestable without DNA. This CDR3 spans 14 amino acids. Germline CDR1 reads SGHNT; CDR2 reads YYREEE (reference sequence). CDR3 loop: CASSLAGDTDKQYF.

The V and J genes are TRBV7-2 and TRBJ2-2. CDR3 size: 17 residues. Germline CDR1 is SGHTA and CDR2 is FQGNSA. The CDR3 spells CASSFGATQSNTGELFF.

This chain links TRBV25-1 with TRBJ2-2. The CDR3 extends over 13 amino acids. The germline gives CDR1 MGHDK, CDR2 SYGVNS. The CDR3 is CASSESEIGELFF. The full variable domain, its missing parts supplied by reference TRBV25-1 and TRBJ2-2, is EADIYQTPRYLVIGTGKKITLECSQTMGHDKMYWYQQDPGMELHLIHYSYGVNSTEKGDLSSESTVSRIRTEHFPLTLESARPSHTSQYLCASSESEIGELFFGEGSRLTVL.

The CDR3 sequence: CASSRGGRGVWRNEQFF. The chain is built from TRBV11-2 and TRBJ2-1; TCRdb lists TRBD2, though no DNA is available to test this call. Germline values: CDR1 SGHAT, CDR2 FQNNGV. This CDR3 has 17 amino acids.

J is TRBJ2-2 and V is TRBV12-3 or TRBV12-4; TCRdb's D call of TRBD1 is untestable without DNA. The CDR3 sequence is 14 residues long. CDR3 in amino acids: CASSPGTKNGELFF.

The chain uses TRBV29-1 and TRBJ2-7; without DNA, the TCRdb call of TRBD2 cannot be checked. CDR1 and CDR2 from the germline V gene are SQVTM and ANQGSEA. The CDR3 sequence is 15 residues long. The CDR3: CSVEERENHLYEQYF.

CDR3 region: CASSLQGDTGELFF. V usage is TRBV4-3 and J usage is TRBJ2-2. The CDR3 length is 14 residues. The germline V gene encodes CDR1 LGHNA and CDR2 YSLEER.

The chain joins TRBV5-1 to TRBJ2-3. The CDR3 spans 14 residues. The germline CDR1 and CDR2 sequences are SGHRS and YFSETQ. This CDR3 reads CASSSAGQTDTQYF.

The rearrangement links TRBV6-4 to TRBJ2-3. This CDR3 comprises 14 residues. Germline CDR1 MRHNA, CDR2 SNTAGT. The CDR3 reads CASSEGWSTDTQYF.

The genes are TRBV21-1 and TRBJ2-7; the TRBD1 assignment by TCRdb is unverifiable without DNA. TRBV21-1 is a pseudogene. The CDR3 has 16 amino acids. The CDR3 reads CASSKALDRETYEQYF.

The J gene is TRBJ1-1, the V gene TRBV5-1; the TRBD1 assignment by TCRdb is unverifiable without DNA. The germline V gene has CDR1 SGHRS and CDR2 YFSETQ. The CDR3 contains 12 residues. This CDR3 reads CASSPDTPEAFF.

The chain is built from TRBV7-9 and TRBJ1-4; TCRdb calls TRBD1, which cannot be checked without DNA. This CDR3 comprises 15 residues. The germline CDR1 and CDR2 sequences are SEHNR and FQNEAQ (reference sequence). The CDR3 region is CASSSPGQPNEKLFF.

The V call is TRBV15, the J call TRBJ2-1; as DNA is missing, the TRBD1 call by TCRdb cannot be tested. From germline, CDR1 is LNHNV and CDR2 YYDKDF (reference sequence). The CDR3 spans 18 residues. CDR3 in amino acids: CATSSMATGRSSYNEQFF.

The chain links TRBV6-6 to TRBJ2-1; TCRdb returns TRBD1, unconfirmable since there is no DNA. The CDR3 runs to 16 residues. Germline V gives CDR1 MNHNY, CDR2 SVGAGI (reference sequence). CDR3 residues: CASSYSWGSSYNEQFF.

V gene TRBV4-3 combines with J gene TRBJ1-5; without DNA, the TCRdb call of TRBD1 cannot be checked. Germline V lookup: CDR1 LGHNA, CDR2 YSLEER. The CDR3 is 14 residues long. The CDR3 here is CASSQGQWDQPQHF.